This TCR beta chain was captured by sequencing in a study of T cells in localized non-small cell lung cancer. Repertoires were generated with immunoSEQ multiplex PCR, while TCRdb's copy carries only in-frame clones and drops some. Of fewer than 2,500 clones listed, 25% to 30% were seen once; the top ten hold around 15%. The CDR3 is 14 residues long. The V gene lost 4 bases and the J gene lost 4 bases, with 10 bases spanning the gap. Germline CDR1 is SGHVS and CDR2 is FNYEAQ. This receptor was taken from a female donor older than 55 with stage I lung adenocarcinoma. The V and J genes are TRBV7-6 and TRBJ1-4; D gene unclear. The sequenced sample was normal lung tissue next to the tumor, obtained before any cancer treatment. This CDR3 is CASSWTGFNEKLFF. The CDR3 DNA follows: TGTGCCAGCAGCTGGACGGGGTTTAATGAAAAACTGTTTTTT.